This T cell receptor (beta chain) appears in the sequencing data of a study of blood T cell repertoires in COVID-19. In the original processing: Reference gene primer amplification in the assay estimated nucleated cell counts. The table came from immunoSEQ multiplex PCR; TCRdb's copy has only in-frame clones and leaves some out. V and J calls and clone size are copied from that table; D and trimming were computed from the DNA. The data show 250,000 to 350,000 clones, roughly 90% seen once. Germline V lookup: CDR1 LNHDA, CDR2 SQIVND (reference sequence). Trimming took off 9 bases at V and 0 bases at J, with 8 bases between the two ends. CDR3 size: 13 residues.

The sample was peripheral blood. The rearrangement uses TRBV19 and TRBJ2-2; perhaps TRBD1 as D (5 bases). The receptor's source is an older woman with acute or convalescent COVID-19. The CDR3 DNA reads TGTGCCAGCGTGACAGCGAACACCGGGGAGCTGTTTTTT. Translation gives CASVTANTGELFF.